These 18 T cell receptor beta chains were all obtained from the same sample, sequenced in a study of vaccination effects on CD4 cells after COVID-19. Antigen-specific CD4+ T cell clonotypes were called by their expansion after viral peptide-pool culture in ViraFEST. Isolation of CD4+ T cells took place after approximately 10 days of culture. The vaccine given was either BNT162b2 or mRNA-1273, in two doses. Their antigen targets remain unknown. Profiled with immunoSEQ multiplex PCR; TCRdb holds only in-frame clones, not every one. The data contain about 33,000 clones, 82% of them singletons. The sequencing used CD4+ T cells from PBMCs cultured with HCoV-NL63 spike peptides, collected after COVID-19 vaccination. The receptors stem from a human donor who received a COVID-19 vaccine. Some clones in this sample may be carry-over from other donors' samples.

The rearrangement uses TRBV29-1 and TRBJ1-4, with 7 nucleotides matching TRBD1. The CDR3 has 12 amino acids. Looked up from germline, CDR1 is SQVTM and CDR2 is ANQGSEA. Trimming at V came to 4 bases and at J to 7 bases, leaving 3 bases not matched to a gene. In nucleotides, the CDR3 is TGCAGCGTTGGACAGGGAAGTGAAAAACTGTTTTTT. Protein product: CSVGQGSEKLFF.

The gene calls are TRBV29-1 and TRBJ2-2; D tentatively fits TRBD1 or TRBD2 (6 bases each). CDR3 length equals 16 residues. The germline CDR1 and CDR2 sequences are SQVTM and ANQGSEA. Trimming left V 6 bases short and J 5 bases short, with 22 bases between. The CDR3: CSVEGGRILRTGELFF. The DNA for the CDR3 is TGCAGCGTCGAGGGGGGTAGGATACTTAGAACCGGGGAGCTGTTTTTT.

The chain links TRBV27 to TRBJ2-3; 9 bases map to TRBD1. The V segment lost 4 bases and the J segment 7 bases; nucleotides outside the gene matches: 9. The CDR3 spans 15 residues. Germline CDR1 MNHEY, CDR2 SMNVEV (reference sequence). CDR3 sequence: CASSSTGTGSYTQYF. The CDR3 DNA sequence: TGTGCCAGCAGTTCAACCGGGACAGGGTCCTATACGCAGTATTTT.

The rearrangement links TRBV19 to TRBJ1-5, with TRBD1 as a possible D gene (5 bases). The germline V gene has CDR1 LNHDA and CDR2 SQIVND (reference sequence). The CDR3 is 16 amino acids. V dropped 7 bases and J dropped 1 base, with 17 bases sitting between them. The CDR3 nucleotides read TGTGCCAGTACCCACTTTCAGGGTTCGAGCAATCAGCCCCAGCATTTT. It specifies CASTHFQGSSNQPQHF. Full variable domain (outside the CDR3, taken from reference TRBV19 and TRBJ1-5): DGGITQSPKYLFRKEGQNVTLSCEQNLNHDAMYWYRQDPGQGLRLIYYSQIVNDFQKGDIAEGYSVSREKKESFPLTVTSAQKNPTAFYLCASTHFQGSSNQPQHFGDGTRLSIL.

The rearrangement links TRBV18 to TRBJ2-2; 10 bases match TRBD2. The ends lost 2 bases at V and 1 base at J; junction bases unmatched: 1. Germline V lookup: CDR1 KGHSH, CDR2 LQKENI. The CDR3 is made up of 16 amino acids. DNA of the CDR3: TGTGCCAGCTCACCATGGACTAGCGGGAACACCGGGGAGCTGTTTTTT. It is translated as CASSPWTSGNTGELFF.

This rearrangement joins TRBV28 to TRBJ1-6, with 9 bases fitting TRBD1. CDR3 size: 14 residues. Germline V lookup: CDR1 MDHEN, CDR2 SYDVKM. Trimming took 4 bases from V and 9 from J; bases not matched to a gene: 4. CDR3 loop: CASSSGQGGSPLHF. DNA for the CDR3: TGTGCCAGCAGTTCGGGACAGGGAGGTTCACCCCTCCACTTT.

This clone appeared a few times. The rearrangement links TRBV7-3 to TRBJ2-1; the match to TRBD1 covers 8 bases. The germline CDR1 and CDR2 sequences are SGHTA and FQGTGA. The CDR3 is 15 residues long. V was pared by 4 bases and J by 4 bases, with 6 bases of the junction left unmatched. CDR3 sequence (DNA): TGTGCCAGCAGCTCTGACAGGGGAAGTTACAATGAGCAGTTCTTC. Encoded protein: CASSSDRGSYNEQFF.

This chain uses TRBV4-2 with TRBJ2-2, with D perhaps TRBD1 (6 bases). Germline CDR1 and CDR2: LGHNA and YNFKEQ. Trimming cost V 6 bases and J 8 bases, with 19 bases left between them. This CDR3 is built from 15 residues. CDR3: CASSHLGTMKGELFF. CDR3 DNA: TGTGCCAGCAGTCACCTAGGGACAATGAAGGGGGAGCTGTTTTTT.

This chain uses TRBV11-2 with TRBJ1-2; D ambiguous. V lost 3 bases, J lost 4 bases, and 6 bases lay in between. The CDR3 loop spans 12 amino acids. CDR1 and CDR2 from the germline V gene are SGHAT and FQNNGV. The CDR3 here is CASSFISYGYTF. The DNA for the CDR3 is TGTGCCAGCAGCTTTATCAGCTATGGCTACACCTTC.

This clone was picked up a small number of times. The gene calls are TRBV5-1 and TRBJ2-1; 13 nucleotides line up with TRBD2. This CDR3 comprises 18 residues. CDR1 is SGHRS and CDR2 is YFSETQ in the germline V gene. The ends lost 0 bases at V and 2 bases at J; junction bases unmatched: 5. The CDR3: CASSLGTSGGPPYNEQFF. CDR3 nucleotide sequence: TGCGCCAGCAGCTTGGGGACTAGCGGGGGCCCTCCCTACAATGAGCAGTTCTTC.

The rearrangement links TRBV19 to TRBJ2-1, with a tentative D call TRBD2 (6 bases). Trimming shortened V by 3 bases and J by 4 bases, and 13 bases separated the two germline ends. The CDR3 totals 15 residues. CDR1 is LNHDA, CDR2 SQIVND, per germline (reference sequence). CDR3 nucleotides: TGTGCCAGTAGTATTACCGGGACTTTGTACAATGAGCAGTTCTTC. Protein: CASSITGTLYNEQFF.

This clone showed up just a few times. The chain combines TRBV27 with TRBJ2-7; D call uncertain. Trimming stripped 4 bases from V and 3 bases from J, with 13 bases between. CDR3 size: 14 residues. In germline, CDR1 is MNHEY, CDR2 SMNVEV (reference sequence). DNA of the CDR3: TGTGCCAGCAGTTCTCAGAAGGTGGGCTACGAGCAGTACGTC. Encoded protein: CASSSQKVGYEQYV.

This clone was counted between two and nine times. This rearrangement joins TRBV30 to TRBJ1-1, with TRBD1 as a possible D gene (5 bases). Between the trimmed V and J ends, which lost 2 bases and 8 bases, there was a span of 9 bases. Germline V gene lookup returns CDR1 GTSNPN and CDR2 SVGIG (reference sequence). The CDR3 spans 11 residues. DNA for the CDR3: TGTGCCTGGAGTAGGCAGGGAGAAGCTTTCTTT. It yields the protein CAWSRQGEAFF.

This clone was seen more than once but under ten times. This sequence joins TRBV6-6 and TRBJ2-2; tentative D call: TRBD2 (6 bases). The CDR3 is made up of 14 amino acids. CDR1 and CDR2 (germline): MNHNY, SVGAGI (reference sequence). V lost 7 bases and J 4 bases, leaving 13 bases between the germline ends. CDR3 bases: TGTGCCAGCACTGGGACTCCATTCACCGGGGAGCTGTTTTTT. It specifies CASTGTPFTGELFF.

This chain joins TRBV7-8 and TRBJ2-3, with 8 positions matching TRBD2. Germline loops: CDR1 SGHVS, CDR2 FQNEAQ. CDR3 length: 14 residues. With V trimmed by 5 bases and J by 4 bases, 5 bases remained unmatched. The DNA of the CDR3 is TGTGCCAGCAGCCCTACGGGGGGGGCAGATACGCAGTATTTT. Encoded protein: CASSPTGGADTQYF.

The chain couples TRBV18 to TRBJ1-1; TRBD1 might be the D (5 bases). CDR3 length: 12 residues. Per the germline V gene, CDR1 is KGHSH and CDR2 is LQKENI. Deletions cut 6 bases from V and 8 bases from J, with 13 bases between. CDR3 loop: CASSAGTVEAFF. The CDR3 DNA sequence: TGTGCCAGCTCCGCCGGGACGGTCGAAGCTTTCTTT.

The rearrangement links TRBV18 to TRBJ1-2; 7 bases are a match to TRBD1. The germline V gene encodes CDR1 KGHSH and CDR2 LQKENI. CDR3 size: 13 residues. The junction had 0 bases not matched to a gene; V was cut back by 2 bases and J by 3 bases. The CDR3 DNA sequence: TGTGCCAGCTCACCAGGGACAGACTATGGCTACACCTTC. Amino acids: CASSPGTDYGYTF.

This chain links TRBV5-1 with TRBJ2-2; D unresolved. V was shortened by 3 bases and J by 0 bases, with 9 bases between the two germline ends. The V gene's germline CDR1 is SGHRS and CDR2 YFSETQ. The CDR3 has 15 residues. In DNA form, the CDR3 reads TGCGCCAGCAGCTCTACCGGGCCGAACACCGGGGAGCTGTTTTTT. It yields the protein CASSSTGPNTGELFF.